The text below deals with one TCR beta chain. Its antigen is currently unknown. This record comes from a study of radiation and T cells in renal cell carcinoma. Study results and caveats: No pretreatment tumor biopsies were available for baseline clonotypes.

Measured with immunoSEQ multiplex PCR; TCRdb has only the in-frame clones, and not every one. The sample carries over 120,000 clones, around nine tenths recorded once. Time point here: baseline pretreatment blood. Regarding treatment: 15 Gy SBRT to primary tumor, nephrectomy 4 weeks later. Blood was sampled at baseline, 2 weeks and 4 weeks after SBRT. After removal of 2 bases from V and 5 bases from J, the junction contained 4 bases not matched to a gene. Germline loops: CDR1 MNHNS, CDR2 SASEGT. The CDR3 is 16 amino acids. The chain is built from TRBV6-1 and TRBJ1-4; 11 bases are a match to TRBD1. This sample comprised blood, obtained from a patient whose treatment included radiotherapy and nephrectomy. This receptor was obtained from a woman between 50 and 59 years old with renal cell carcinoma. The CDR3 loop reads CASSEYGTGGNEKLFF. CDR3 nucleotide sequence: TGTGCCAGCAGTGAATACGGGACAGGGGGGAATGAAAAACTGTTTTTT.